Each of the 19 T cell receptor beta chains below was sequenced from the same sample in a study of glioma-infiltrating T cells (dated by TCRdb to the mid-2010s). The sequencer was an Illumina MiSeq. TCR alpha and beta CDR3 regions were amplified with the iRepertoire nested amplicon-rescue multiplex PCR (arm-PCR) platform from RNA. The raw public reads went through TCRdb reprocessing: fastp at Q25, MiXCR clone calling, in-frame beta chains kept. Rows are unified per CDR3 protein, each entry keeping the most common DNA and genes. In this sample the table shows about 140,000 distinct CDR3 sequences, about 39% of which occur a single time. The ten biggest clones cover about a fifth of the sample. The sample taken for sequencing was glioma tissue, nonneoplastic brain tissue, or PBMCs (not recorded which). The receptors originated from a human donor with low-grade glioma or glioblastoma, undergoing nonglioma brain surgery, or in good health (not recorded which).

This clonotype occurred a few times. The V call is TRBV4-3, the J call TRBJ1-4; weak D call: TRBD1 (5 bases). The CDR3 is 14 residues long. Germline CDR1 is LGHNA and CDR2 is YSLEER. Trimming cost V 4 bases and J 8 bases, with 14 bases left between them. CDR3 loop: CASSRGLQSEKLFF. The CDR3, as DNA: TGCGCCAGCAGCCGGGGACTCCAGTCCGAAAAACTGTTTTTT.

This clonotype has ten or more counts. The rearrangement links TRBV20-1 to TRBJ2-3, with TRBD1 matching 8 bases. CDR3 length equals 14 residues. Per the germline V gene, CDR1 is DFQATT and CDR2 is SNEGSKA (reference sequence). Germline trimming cut 5 bases from V and 4 bases from J; bases unmatched to any gene: 8. The CDR3 spells CSAPRGQISDTQYF. CDR3 bases: TGCAGTGCTCCCAGGGGGCAAATTTCAGATACGCAGTATTTT.

This chain connects TRBV28 to TRBJ2-5; 12 bases align to TRBD2. V lost 3 bases and J lost 2; bases outside the gene matches: 22. The CDR3 covers 22 residues. The germline V gene has CDR1 MDHEN and CDR2 SYDVKM. CDR3 in DNA: TGTGCCAGCAGTTTGTTCTTTGGTCGAGCCGGAAGGACTAGCGGGGATCAAGAGACCCAGTACTTC. It translates to CASSLFFGRAGRTSGDQETQYF.

This clonotype appeared a few times. V gene TRBV5-4 combines with J gene TRBJ1-6; 8 nucleotides line up with TRBD1. The germline V gene has CDR1 SGHNT and CDR2 YYREEE (reference sequence). The CDR3 loop spans 14 amino acids. Germline trimming cut 4 bases from V and 8 bases from J; bases unmatched to any gene: 5. The CDR3 spells CASSRDRGDSPLHF. For the CDR3, the DNA is TGTGCCAGCAGCCGTGACAGGGGTGATTCACCCCTCCACTTT.

Note on this clonotype: One end of the junction varies from germline; a read error may be responsible. J is TRBJ2-3 and V is TRBV7-2; 9 bases are shared with TRBD1. Per the germline V gene, CDR1 is SGHTA and CDR2 is FQGNSA. The CDR3 spans 16 residues. For the CDR3, the DNA is TGTGCCCGCAGGGCAACCGGGACAGGGTACACAGATACGCAGTATTTT. Protein product: CARRATGTGYTDTQYF.

This clonotype was counted a few times. The V and J genes are TRBV12-3 or TRBV12-4 and TRBJ2-3; D may match TRBD1 or TRBD2 (5 bases each). The CDR3 covers 14 residues. Trimming shortened V by 5 bases and J by 2 bases, and 11 bases separated the two germline ends. The CDR3 here is CASSRGTPTDTQYF. CDR3 DNA sequence: TGTGCCAGCAGTCGAGGGACCCCCACAGATACGCAGTATTTT.

This clonotype was counted between two and nine times. V and J are TRBV2 and TRBJ1-1; TRBD1 is a possible D gene (6 bases). CDR3 size: 14 residues. V shed 2 bases and J shed 0 bases, with 7 bases lying between them. CDR1 is SNHLY and CDR2 is FYNNEI in the germline V gene. This CDR3 reads CASSEQGMNTEAFF. In DNA, the CDR3 is TGTGCCAGCAGTGAACAGGGGATGAACACTGAAGCTTTCTTT. Variable domain in full (rest from reference TRBV2 and TRBJ1-1): EPEVTQTPSHQVTQMGQEVILRCVPISNHLYFYWYRQILGQKVEFLVSFYNNEISEKSEIFDDQFSVERPDGSNFTLKIRSTKLEDSAMYFCASSEQGMNTEAFFGQGTRLTVV.

The chain uses TRBV24-1 and TRBJ2-7, with no clear D. The CDR3 is 13 amino acids. Germline assignment: CDR1 KGHDR and CDR2 SFDVKD. V was pared by 4 bases and J by 0 bases, with 6 bases between. CDR3 sequence reads: CATSEAHSYEQYF. CDR3 DNA sequence: TGTGCCACCAGTGAGGCTCACTCCTACGAGCAGTACTTC.

The chain combines TRBV10-3 with TRBJ2-7; D ambiguous. Germline V gene data show CDR1 as ENHRY and CDR2 as SYGVKD. The CDR3 loop spans 14 amino acids. Trimming took 3 bases from V and 5 from J, leaving 14 bases between them. CDR3 nucleotide sequence: TGTGCCATCAGTGATGGGTCTAGTGGCGACGAGCAGTACTTC. Residues: CAISDGSSGDEQYF.

In the case of this clonotype: One end of the junction varies from germline; a read error may be responsible. The gene calls are TRBV5-1 and TRBJ2-1, with D possibly matching TRBD1 (7 bases). Germline loops: CDR1 SGHRS, CDR2 YFSETQ. The CDR3 runs to 12 residues. In DNA, the CDR3 is TGCGCCCGCAGTTCCTCAGGGGGGAAGCAGTTCTTC. This gives the protein CARSSSGGKQFF.

This chain joins TRBV20-1 and TRBJ2-1; perhaps TRBD2 as D (5 bases). Between the trimmed V and J ends, which lost 5 bases and 10 bases, there was a span of 12 bases. The germline V gene has CDR1 DFQATT and CDR2 SNEGSKA (reference sequence). The CDR3 spans 11 residues. The CDR3 bases are TGCAGTGCTGTTAGAGGGTACGAGCAGTTCTTC. Translated: CSAVRGYEQFF.

The chain carries TRBV7-6 and TRBJ1-4; D gene unclear. Looked up from germline, CDR1 is SGHVS and CDR2 is FNYEAQ. Trimming removed 1 base at V and 2 bases at J, with 11 bases between. The CDR3 spans 16 residues. The CDR3 DNA is TGTGCCAGCAGCTTAGACGGGAGTAGGACTAATGAAAAACTGTTTTTT. This encodes CASSLDGSRTNEKLFF. Together with reference TRBV7-6 and TRBJ1-4, the CDR3 gives the full variable domain: GAGVSQSPRYKVTKRGQDVALRCDPISGHVSLYWYRQALGQGPEFLTYFNYEAQQDKSGLPNDRFSAERPEGSISTLTIQRTEQRDSAMYRCASSLDGSRTNEKLFFGSGTQLSVL.

As concerns this clonotype: A junction end diverges from the germline sequence, so it may reflect a read error. V usage is TRBV24-1 and J usage is TRBJ2-3; D is unclear. CDR3 length: 14 residues. Germline V gives CDR1 KGHDR, CDR2 SFDVKD. The CDR3 DNA reads TGTGCCAGCAGTGACGGTCGGGTCCCAATAGCGCAGTATTTT. Translation gives CASSDGRVPIAQYF.

This clonotype was detected ten times or more. The chain joins TRBV28 to TRBJ1-5; D gene unclear. The CDR3 contains 12 residues. Between the trimmed V and J ends, which lost 6 bases and 7 bases, there was a span of 10 bases. CDR1 and CDR2 (germline): MDHEN, SYDVKM. The CDR3 nucleotides read TGTGCCAGCAGCAATATAAACCAGCCCCAGCATTTT. It translates to CASSNINQPQHF.

The chain has TRBV20-1 and TRBJ2-5; tentatively, D is TRBD1 (5 bases). CDR1 DFQATT and CDR2 SNEGSKA come from the germline V gene (reference sequence). The CDR3 covers 14 residues. Trimming pared 2 bases from V and 5 bases from J, leaving 15 bases between. The CDR3 sequence is CSARLTVPTETQYF. In DNA form, the CDR3 reads TGCAGTGCTAGACTGACAGTCCCGACGGAGACCCAGTACTTC.

The table lists this clonotype with a few counts. This chain joins TRBV15 and TRBJ1-2, with D unclear. The CDR3 is 16 residues long. Germline assignment: CDR1 LNHNV and CDR2 YYDKDF (reference sequence). V gave up 0 bases and J gave up 0 bases, with 11 bases separating them. In DNA form, the CDR3 reads TGTGCCACCAGCAGAGATCCGGCAGAGACTAACTATGGCTACACCTTC. This gives the protein CATSRDPAETNYGYTF. Combining the CDR3 with reference TRBV15 and TRBJ1-2 gives the whole variable domain DAMVIQNPRYQVTQFGKPVTLSCSQTLNHNVMYWYQQKSSQAPKLLFHYYDKDFNNEADTPDNFQSRRPNTSFCFLDIRSPGLGDTAMYLCATSRDPAETNYGYTFGSGTRLTVV.

The chain employs TRBV20-1 and TRBJ2-1, with TRBD1 identical over 9 bases. The CDR3 consists of 12 residues. Germline assignment: CDR1 DFQATT and CDR2 SNEGSKA (reference sequence). The chain's CDR3 is CSARDRVTEQFF. Written as DNA, the CDR3 is TGCAGCGCCCGGGACAGGGTAACCGAGCAGTTCTTC.

The V call is TRBV20-1, the J call TRBJ1-3; weak D call: TRBD1 (5 bases). The CDR3 sequence is 15 residues long. The V end was cut by 0 bases, the J end by 4 bases, with 13 bases between. The germline gives CDR1 DFQATT, CDR2 SNEGSKA (reference sequence). The CDR3 here is CSARDAGVAGNTIYF. CDR3 bases: TGCAGTGCTAGAGACGCGGGGGTGGCGGGAAACACCATATATTTT.

This clonotype turned up a few times. The chain employs TRBV6-1 and TRBJ2-7, with D perhaps matching TRBD1 (6 bases). V lost 5 bases to trimming and J lost 3 bases, with 17 bases between them. CDR1 and CDR2 (germline): MNHNS, SASEGT. This CDR3 spans 15 amino acids. CDR3: CASSYTTGANYEQYF. CDR3 in DNA: TGTGCCAGCAGTTATACGACAGGAGCGAACTACGAGCAGTACTTC.